This T cell receptor beta chain was recorded in a study of cytomegalovirus exposure and HLA in healthy donors. The table lists this clone with a few counts. Profiling relied on immunoSEQ multiplex PCR, and the TCRdb table lists in-frame clones only, not all of them. The profile shows 300,000 to 400,000 clones, approximately 91% of them singletons. The CDR3 spans 14 residues. The germline V gene encodes CDR1 WNHNN and CDR2 SYGVQD (reference sequence). J was trimmed by 1 base and V by 5 bases; bases with no gene match: 2. The sequenced sample consisted of PBMCs. This TCR was recovered from a man aged 25 to 45 in good health and CMV-seronegative. J is TRBJ2-5 and V is TRBV10-1, with 9 bases that match TRBD1. The DNA for the CDR3 is TGCGCCAGCAGTTGGGACAGGGTCCAAGAGACCCAGTACTTC. Encoded protein: CASSWDRVQETQYF.